The 29 T cell receptor beta chains below were found in one sample sequenced in a study of T cell responses to AZD1222 COVID-19 vaccine. Libraries were prepared by immunoSEQ multiplex PCR; TCRdb keeps only in-frame clonotypes and omits some of them. Among about 110,000 clones listed, 75% to 90% were seen once. The sample in question was peripheral blood, obtained on day 0 of AZD1222 vaccination. These receptor sequences come from an adult in good health.

This clone was seen just once. V usage is TRBV7-3 and J usage is TRBJ1-2; 10 bases fit TRBD1. V shed 3 bases, J shed 4 bases, and the junction held 2 bases outside the gene matches. The CDR3 contains 14 residues. Germline V lookup: CDR1 SGHTA, CDR2 FQGTGA. For the CDR3, the DNA is TGTGCCAGCAGCTTCGACAGGGGGCGCTATGGCTACACCTTC. Its protein is CASSFDRGRYGYTF.

This clone appeared a single time. The chain links TRBV7-2 to TRBJ1-1, with D possibly TRBD1 on 6 matching bases. V shed 5 bases and J shed 0 bases, with 10 bases lying between them. CDR1 and CDR2 from the germline V gene are SGHTA and FQGNSA. The CDR3 has 14 amino acids. CDR3 coding DNA: TGTGCCAGCAGCCTACAGGGTTTGAACACTGAAGCTTTCTTT. It translates to CASSLQGLNTEAFF.

The chain carries TRBV28 and TRBJ2-2; 8 bases agree with TRBD2. CDR1 is MDHEN, CDR2 SYDVKM, per germline. The J segment lost 3 bases and the V segment lost 6 bases, leaving 12 bases of the junction unmatched. This CDR3 is 17 amino acids long. In DNA form, the CDR3 reads TGTGCCAGCAGACCAACGCCGGGACTAGAGGACACCGGGGAGCTGTTTTTT. Protein product: CASRPTPGLEDTGELFF.

There are a few counts of this clone. This chain connects TRBV6-1 to TRBJ1-5; D ambiguous. Germline CDR1 and CDR2: MNHNS and SASEGT. V was clipped by 2 bases and J by 1 base, with 6 bases between them. The CDR3 is made up of 14 amino acids. The CDR3 here is CASSERVSNQPQHF. The CDR3 nucleotides read TGTGCCAGCAGTGAAAGAGTCAGCAATCAGCCCCAGCATTTT.

J is TRBJ1-2 and V is TRBV4-3; tentatively, D is TRBD1 (5 bases). Trimming removed 0 bases from V and 6 bases from J, with 20 bases in between. Germline lookup yields CDR1 LGHNA and CDR2 YSLEER. This CDR3 has 17 residues. Here the CDR3 DNA reads TGCGCCAGCAGCCAAGATCCGCGGGACCGCCGATTAGATGGCTACACCTTC. It is translated as CASSQDPRDRRLDGYTF.

The chain combines TRBV28 with TRBJ2-1; D perhaps matches TRBD2 (7 bases). Germline loops: CDR1 MDHEN, CDR2 SYDVKM. V gave up 3 bases and J gave up 2 bases, with 8 bases separating them. This CDR3 has 14 residues. The CDR3 protein is CASSLGGPYNEQFF. DNA for the CDR3: TGTGCCAGCAGTTTGGGGGGGCCCTACAATGAGCAGTTCTTC.

The genes are TRBV7-9 and TRBJ1-4; D unclear. Trimming removed 6 bases at V and 3 bases at J, with 14 bases between. The CDR3 runs 15 residues. Germline loops: CDR1 SEHNR, CDR2 FQNEAQ (reference sequence). CDR3 coding DNA: TGTGCCAGCAGTTCCGGTGGTGGGGCTAATGAAAAACTGTTTTTT. Translating it yields CASSSGGGANEKLFF.

V usage is TRBV10-3 and J usage is TRBJ1-1, with D perhaps TRBD1 (6 bases). The CDR3 sequence is 13 residues long. CDR1 is ENHRY and CDR2 is SYGVKD in the germline V gene. V lost 11 bases, J lost 1 base, and 14 bases lay in between. The CDR3 here is CASRGGGNTEAFF. Here the CDR3 DNA reads TGTGCCTCTAGGGGGGGAGGGAACACTGAAGCTTTCTTT.

The chain combines TRBV11-2 with TRBJ1-4, with D possibly being TRBD1 (6 bases). Germline V gives CDR1 SGHAT, CDR2 FQNNGV. The CDR3 has 13 residues. Trimming pared 3 bases from V and 8 bases from J, leaving 10 bases between. The CDR3 DNA follows: TGTGCCAGCAGCTTGACAGGCCCCGAAAAACTGTTTTTT. Translated: CASSLTGPEKLFF.

The gene calls are TRBV6-5 and TRBJ2-2; D could derive from TRBD1 or TRBD2 (5 bases each). Germline CDR1 is MNHEY and CDR2 is SVGAGI. V lost 5 bases and J lost 4, with 14 bases in between. This CDR3 comprises 15 residues. CDR3 in amino acids: CASSRRLGGTGELFF. CDR3 nucleotide sequence: TGTGCCAGCAGTAGAAGGCTTGGGGGCACCGGGGAGCTGTTTTTT.

The CDR3 protein is CASSLARTGGLAEQFF. CDR3 nucleotide sequence: TGCGCCAGCAGCTTGGCCCGGACAGGGGGACTAGCGGAGCAGTTCTTC. The chain recombines TRBV5-1 with TRBJ2-1; D may be TRBD1 or TRBD2 (10 bases each). Germline CDR1 reads SGHRS; CDR2 reads YFSETQ. Trimming removed 0 bases from V and 10 bases from J, with 20 bases in between. This CDR3 is 16 amino acids long.

This clone was seen a single time. This chain joins TRBV24-1 and TRBJ2-7; 8 bases agree with TRBD2. This CDR3 comprises 13 residues. Unmatched junction bases numbered 4, after V lost 6 bases and J lost 4 bases. The germline V gene encodes CDR1 KGHDR and CDR2 SFDVKD. This chain's CDR3 is CATSLSGRYEQYF. For the CDR3, the DNA is TGTGCCACCAGTCTGAGCGGGAGATACGAGCAGTACTTC.

As DNA, the CDR3 is TGTGCCAGCAGTTTTGGCGCGAACACTGAAGCTTTCTTT. Encoded protein: CASSFGANTEAFF. The rearrangement joins TRBV27 to TRBJ1-1; D uncertain. Trimming left V 3 bases short and J 1 base short, with 6 bases between. Germline CDR1 is MNHEY and CDR2 is SMNVEV (reference sequence). The CDR3 covers 13 residues.

This clone was seen just once. The CDR3 is CASNGGPNQPQHF. CDR3 in DNA: TGTGCCAGTAATGGGGGGCCGAATCAGCCCCAGCATTTT. J is TRBJ1-5 and V is TRBV19; D might be TRBD1 (6 bases). Trimming stripped 7 bases from V and 4 bases from J, with 11 bases between. Germline CDR1 and CDR2: LNHDA and SQIVND (reference sequence). This CDR3 region has 13 residues.

The chain carries TRBV18 and TRBJ2-3; unclear D gene. V was shortened by 8 bases and J by 2 bases, with 11 bases between the two germline ends. The length of the CDR3 is 13 residues. Per germline, CDR1 KGHSH and CDR2 LQKENI. CDR3: CASTGGPTDTQYF. The CDR3 bases are TGTGCCAGCACGGGTGGCCCCACAGATACGCAGTATTTT.

The rearrangement links TRBV23-1 to TRBJ2-7; TRBD2 might be the D (6 bases). TRBV23-1 is noted as an ORF with a role that remains uncertain. This CDR3 is built from 11 residues. Trimming pared 4 bases from V and 13 bases from J, leaving 14 bases between. The CDR3: CASSPELAFYF. The DNA for the CDR3 is TGCGCCAGCAGTCCGGAACTAGCCTTTTACTTC.

The rearrangement joins TRBV29-1 to TRBJ1-1, with D maybe TRBD1 (5 bases). Germline V lookup: CDR1 SQVTM, CDR2 ANQGSEA. The CDR3 runs to 12 residues. Trimming took 5 bases from V and 3 from J, leaving 10 bases between them. The DNA for the CDR3 is TGCAGCGTTATAAGGGACCACACTGAAGCTTTCTTT. As protein: CSVIRDHTEAFF.

The gene calls are TRBV28 and TRBJ2-6; no clear D. V dropped 5 bases and J dropped 4 bases, with 9 bases sitting between them. CDR1 and CDR2 (germline): MDHEN, SYDVKM. This CDR3 region has 14 residues. The CDR3 protein is CASSPVSGANVLTF. CDR3 in DNA: TGTGCCAGCAGTCCTGTTTCAGGGGCCAACGTCCTGACTTTC.

This chain joins TRBV19 and TRBJ1-6, with D uncertain. The V end lost 5 bases, the J end lost 9 bases, and 11 bases lay between the germline ends. This CDR3 comprises 13 residues. The germline V gene encodes CDR1 LNHDA and CDR2 SQIVND (reference sequence). In nucleotides, the CDR3 is TGTGCCAGTAGTCTGGCTAGGCGTTCACCCCTCCACTTT. Translating it yields CASSLARRSPLHF.

A single count supports this clone. This chain joins TRBV2 and TRBJ2-3; D is unresolved. From germline, CDR1 is SNHLY and CDR2 FYNNEI. V lost 5 bases and J lost 1, with 10 bases in between. This CDR3 spans 14 amino acids. The CDR3 DNA follows: TGTGCCAGCAGTCGAGTAGGAGGCACAGATACGCAGTATTTT. Translation: CASSRVGGTDTQYF.

The gene calls are TRBV27 and TRBJ1-5, with D hard to call. Germline V gene data show CDR1 as MNHEY and CDR2 as SMNVEV (reference sequence). V was trimmed by 6 bases and J by 2 bases, leaving 11 bases between them. The CDR3 length is 14 residues. CDR3 coding DNA: TGTGCCAGCAGCTCATACCTGGGCAATCAGCCCCAGCATTTT. Protein: CASSSYLGNQPQHF.

This sequence joins TRBV5-1 and TRBJ1-4; D not resolved. The germline gives CDR1 SGHRS, CDR2 YFSETQ. The V end lost 6 bases, the J end lost 6 bases, and 12 bases lay between the germline ends. This CDR3 has 13 residues. The CDR3 region has the DNA TGCGCCAGCACGGAGAATGTGGATGAAAAACTGTTTTTT. Amino acid sequence: CASTENVDEKLFF.

The rearrangement uses TRBV7-9 and TRBJ1-2; D unresolved. The CDR3 is 12 residues long. Germline values: CDR1 SEHNR, CDR2 FQNEAQ (reference sequence). V lost 5 bases and J lost 8, with 12 bases in between. This CDR3 reads CASSPSGDGYTF. Here the CDR3 DNA reads TGTGCCAGCAGCCCCTCCGGTGACGGCTACACCTTC.

This rearrangement joins TRBV18 to TRBJ2-1, with D tentatively TRBD1 (6 bases). From germline, CDR1 is KGHSH and CDR2 LQKENI. Trimming left V 3 bases short and J 3 bases short, with 12 bases between. The CDR3 is made up of 15 amino acids. The CDR3 reads CASSPQQGDYNEQFF. For the CDR3, the DNA is TGTGCCAGCTCACCCCAACAGGGCGACTACAATGAGCAGTTCTTC. Full variable domain (remainder filled in from reference TRBV18 and TRBJ2-1): NAGVMQNPRHLVRRRGQEARLRCSPMKGHSHVYWYRQLPEEGLKFMVYLQKENIIDESGMPKERFSAEFPKEGPSILRIQQVVRGDSAAYFCASSPQQGDYNEQFFGPGTRLTVL.

Only a few counts were recorded for this clone. The chain joins TRBV12-3 or TRBV12-4 to TRBJ1-6; no firm D call. CDR3 length: 12 residues. Trimming took off 4 bases at V and 13 bases at J, with 11 bases between the two ends. The CDR3 reads CASSSDSLPLHF. As DNA, the CDR3 is TGTGCCAGCAGTTCGGACTCCCTGCCCCTCCACTTT.

The V call is TRBV6-4, the J call TRBJ1-2; D is unresolved. Germline V lookup: CDR1 MRHNA, CDR2 SNTAGT. V lost 5 bases and J 10 bases, leaving 17 bases between the germline ends. CDR3 length: 13 amino acids. The CDR3 spells CASSPLAGRDYTF. CDR3 sequence (DNA): TGTGCCAGCAGTCCCCTGGCAGGACGTGACTACACCTTC.

V gene TRBV11-3 combines with J gene TRBJ2-5; 10 positions agree with TRBD1. Germline V lookup: CDR1 SGHNT, CDR2 YENEEA. The CDR3 is made up of 16 amino acids. V shed 1 base and J 0 bases; nucleotides not matched to a gene: 2. CDR3 region: CASSLGTGGNQETQYF. Written as DNA, the CDR3 is TGTGCCAGCAGCTTAGGGACAGGGGGTAACCAAGAGACCCAGTACTTC.

The chain carries TRBV2 and TRBJ2-1, with D perhaps TRBD2 (6 bases). In germline, CDR1 is SNHLY, CDR2 FYNNEI. Trimming took off 11 bases at V and 3 bases at J, with 17 bases between the two ends. The CDR3 sequence is 14 residues long. CDR3 sequence (DNA): TGTGCCCACAAAGGTAGCGGAGACTACAATGAGCAGTTCTTC. Protein product: CAHKGSGDYNEQFF.

As DNA, the CDR3 is TGTGCCACCAGTGATTCCGGACAGGGGGCGCCTTGGGGTGGGGCCAACGTCCTGACTTTC. Encoded protein: CATSDSGQGAPWGGANVLTF. V is TRBV24-1 and J is TRBJ2-6, with 11 bases identical to TRBD1. The V and J ends lost 2 bases and 3 bases, in that order; junction bases with no gene match: 11. The CDR3 sequence is 20 residues long. Germline-derived CDR1 and CDR2 are KGHDR and SFDVKD.